What follows is one T cell receptor beta chain and its context. Its antigen is still unknown. From germline, CDR1 is KGHDR and CDR2 SFDVKD. The CDR3 is made up of 16 amino acids. Trimming left V 5 bases short and J 11 bases short, with 26 bases between. TCRdb processed the 5' RACE reads anew with MiXCR; each CDR3 protein has one entry. The table lists 1.5 million to 2 million distinct CDR3 sequences, around 33% of them singletons. This sample is drawn from a study of identical twins. Study-level findings and limits: Sharing of beta out-of-frame sequences by twins showed a weaker excess.

The sequenced material came from cord blood. The TCR comes from a newborn girl in good health. The V call is TRBV24-1, the J call TRBJ2-5, with unresolved D. The CDR3 loop is CATSVTSETSYNEQYF. Written as DNA, the CDR3 is TGTGCCACCAGTGTCACCAGCGAGACATCCTACAATGAGCAGTACTTC.